These 22 T cell receptor beta chains share one sample of origin, sequenced in a study of T cells in localized non-small cell lung cancer. Using immunoSEQ multiplex PCR, the repertoire was profiled, and TCRdb retains in-frame clones only, with some absent. The sample has 25,000 to 40,000 clones, about four fifths seen once; the top ten hold approximately 16%. The sample consisted of peripheral blood, taken before any cancer treatment. These receptors came from a male donor aged 60 or over with stage III squamous cell lung carcinoma.

V gene TRBV7-9 combines with J gene TRBJ2-5, with a possible D match to TRBD2 (5 bases). This CDR3 region has 14 residues. Germline lookup yields CDR1 SEHNR and CDR2 FQNEAQ (reference sequence). V dropped 1 base and J dropped 1 base, with 7 bases sitting between them. In nucleotides, the CDR3 is TGTGCCAGCAGCTTAGATCGGGGCCAAGAGACCCAGTACTTC. Its translation: CASSLDRGQETQYF.

This clone appeared a single time. The V call is TRBV6-5, the J call TRBJ1-1; D is perhaps TRBD1 (5 bases). Trimming took 4 bases from V and 5 from J, leaving 17 bases between them. This CDR3 has 15 residues. Germline lookup yields CDR1 MNHEY and CDR2 SVGAGI. The CDR3 spells CASSWSVPQGTEAFF. The CDR3 DNA follows: TGTGCCAGCAGTTGGTCTGTGCCTCAGGGAACTGAAGCTTTCTTT.

V and J are TRBV7-3 and TRBJ1-1; D gene ambiguous. CDR3 length: 13 residues. Germline V gene data show CDR1 as SGHTA and CDR2 as FQGTGA. V gave up 6 bases and J gave up 4 bases, with 12 bases separating them. The DNA for the CDR3 is TGTGCCAGCAGTCTAAGTTCCCTCACTGAAGCTTTCTTT. Translation gives CASSLSSLTEAFF.

The chain has TRBV6-6 and TRBJ2-5; D is uncertain. Trimming shortened V by 8 bases and J by 7 bases, and 20 bases separated the two germline ends. CDR1 and CDR2 from the germline V gene are MNHNY and SVGAGI (reference sequence). This CDR3 contains 14 residues. The CDR3 region is CASGPSTDPRTQYF. The CDR3 DNA reads as TGTGCCAGCGGACCCTCGACCGACCCTAGGACCCAGTACTTC.

The chain links TRBV6-4 to TRBJ2-2; 9 bases agree with TRBD1. CDR1 is MRHNA, CDR2 SNTAGT, per germline. The CDR3 contains 16 residues. J was trimmed by 7 bases and V by 2 bases; bases with no gene match: 8. The CDR3 DNA is TGTGCCAGCAGTGACACAGTACAGGGGGCGAGCGGGGAGCTGTTTTTT. Its protein is CASSDTVQGASGELFF.

The genes are TRBV5-1 and TRBJ1-4, with 7 bases matching TRBD1. Germline CDR1 reads SGHRS; CDR2 reads YFSETQ. V lost 5 bases, J lost 1 base, and 5 bases stayed unmatched. The CDR3 runs to 15 residues. The CDR3 DNA sequence: TGCGCCAGCAGTTCAACAGGGGAAACTAATGAAAAACTGTTTTTT. It is translated as CASSSTGETNEKLFF.

This clone was seen a handful of times. The chain links TRBV7-9 to TRBJ2-1; 10 positions agree with TRBD2. Germline lookup yields CDR1 SEHNR and CDR2 FQNEAQ (reference sequence). With V trimmed by 1 base and J by 6 bases, 15 bases remained unmatched. This CDR3 is 19 amino acids long. CDR3 protein: CASSLGIAGGPKRFNEQFF. DNA of the CDR3: TGTGCCAGCAGCTTAGGGATAGCGGGGGGCCCAAAAAGATTCAATGAGCAGTTCTTC.

The DNA of the CDR3 is TGTGCCACCTCCGGTCAAAGATCTCCTACGCAGTATTTT. Translated, it gives CATSGQRSPTQYF. The chain recombines TRBV2 with TRBJ2-3, with D hard to call. Germline lookup yields CDR1 SNHLY and CDR2 FYNNEI. The CDR3 is 13 residues long. Trimming removed 10 bases at V and 8 bases at J, with 19 bases between.

This chain links TRBV30 with TRBJ1-1; no clear D. This CDR3 has 11 amino acids. Trimming removed 6 bases from V and 5 bases from J, with 10 bases in between. Germline CDR1 is GTSNPN and CDR2 is SVGIG (reference sequence). CDR3 bases: TGTGCCTGCCACGGAAGGACTGAAGCTTTCTTT. Its protein is CACHGRTEAFF.

The CDR3: CASSSQLGNEQFF. The CDR3 DNA reads as TGTGCCAGCAGCTCCCAACTAGGGAATGAGCAGTTCTTC. The chain is built from TRBV7-7 and TRBJ2-1; D perhaps matches TRBD2 (5 bases). This CDR3 region has 13 residues. V gave up 4 bases and J gave up 7 bases, with 11 bases separating them. CDR1 is SSHAT and CDR2 is FNYEAQ in the germline V gene (reference sequence).

V gene TRBV27 combines with J gene TRBJ1-2, with 9 positions matching TRBD1. V shed 1 base, J shed 3 bases, and the junction held 9 bases outside the gene matches. The length of the CDR3 is 17 residues. Germline V CDR1 and CDR2: MNHEY, SMNVEV (reference sequence). In nucleotides, the CDR3 is TGTGCCAGCAGTTTATTGGGCGGGACAGGGTCTGACTATGGCTACACCTTC. Translation gives CASSLLGGTGSDYGYTF.

The chain employs TRBV4-3 and TRBJ1-1, with D unclear. From germline, CDR1 is LGHNA and CDR2 YSLEER. CDR3 size: 14 residues. V lost 0 bases to trimming and J lost 6 bases, with 11 bases between them. The CDR3 spells CASSQDAGSAEAFF. In DNA form, the CDR3 reads TGCGCCAGCAGCCAAGATGCCGGGAGCGCTGAAGCTTTCTTT.

The chain is built from TRBV27 and TRBJ2-7; TRBD2 might be the D (6 bases). Trimming left V 2 bases short and J 5 bases short, with 13 bases between. Germline CDR1 is MNHEY and CDR2 is SMNVEV (reference sequence). CDR3 size: 14 residues. The CDR3 DNA reads as TGTGCCAGCAGTTTAGCGGGGCGAGTGGACGAGCAGTACTTC. Translated, it gives CASSLAGRVDEQYF.

The CDR3 bases are TGTGCCAGCAGCCAGAGGGGGACACAGCAGTTCTTC. It is translated as CASSQRGTQQFF. The V call is TRBV7-2, the J call TRBJ2-1; TRBD1 is a possible D gene (6 bases). Trimming took off 5 bases at V and 11 bases at J, with 13 bases between the two ends. In germline, CDR1 is SGHTA, CDR2 FQGNSA. The CDR3 extends over 12 amino acids. Complete variable domain (other parts from reference TRBV7-2 and TRBJ2-1): GAGVSQSPSNKVTEKGKDVELRCDPISGHTALYWYRQSLGQGLEFLIYFQGNSAPDKSGLPSDRFSAERTGGSVSTLTIQRTQQEDSAVYLCASSQRGTQQFFGPGTRLTVL.

V is TRBV2 and J is TRBJ1-5; D is uncertain. V dropped 6 bases and J dropped 0 bases, with 12 bases sitting between them. Germline V gene data show CDR1 as SNHLY and CDR2 as FYNNEI. The CDR3 contains 15 residues. The CDR3 region is CASRNSINSNQPQHF. CDR3 nucleotides: TGTGCCAGCAGAAACAGCATCAATAGCAATCAGCCCCAGCATTTT.

On this clone itself: One end of the junction does not line up with germline, which may come from a read error. The V call is TRBV7-2, the J call TRBJ2-5; 7 bases align to TRBD2. There are 16 residues in the CDR3. Germline values: CDR1 SGHTA, CDR2 FQGNSA. The CDR3 DNA sequence: TGTGCCAGCAGCCGCCCGACCGGGGGGATCCAAGAGTCCCAGTACTTC. Protein product: CASSRPTGGIQESQYF.

The rearrangement uses TRBV11-2 and TRBJ2-3, with D possibly being TRBD2 (5 bases). The ends were cut back, 6 bases at V and 1 base at J, with 8 bases in the middle. This CDR3 has 13 amino acids. CDR1 SGHAT and CDR2 FQNNGV come from the germline V gene. CDR3: CASRGSGTDTQYF. The CDR3 DNA reads TGTGCCAGCAGGGGTAGCGGCACAGATACGCAGTATTTT.

This clone was counted between two and nine times. The V gene is TRBV6-6, the J gene TRBJ2-1; D remains unclear. V gave up 9 bases and J gave up 5 bases, with 11 bases separating them. The CDR3 totals 12 residues. Germline V gives CDR1 MNHNY, CDR2 SVGAGI (reference sequence). The CDR3, as DNA: TGTGCCAGTAAAGGCTGGGACAATGAGCAGTTCTTC. It codes for CASKGWDNEQFF.

V gene TRBV5-1 combines with J gene TRBJ1-1; 10 bases line up with TRBD1. CDR1 SGHRS and CDR2 YFSETQ come from the germline V gene. J lost 5 bases, V lost 1 base, and 5 bases had no gene match. The CDR3 spans 15 residues. CDR3 nucleotides: TGCGCCAGCAGCTTGTGGGGGGACAGGGGAACTGAAGCTTTCTTT. Translated: CASSLWGDRGTEAFF.

DNA for the CDR3: TGTGCCAGCAGCTTAGCAGCCGTGGGCACAGATACGCAGTATTTT. It codes for CASSLAAVGTDTQYF. This rearrangement joins TRBV7-3 to TRBJ2-3; D not certain. CDR3 length equals 15 residues. CDR1 and CDR2 (germline): SGHTA, FQGTGA. Deletions cut 2 bases from V and 1 base from J, with 10 bases between.

The rearrangement uses TRBV11-2 and TRBJ2-7; D possibly matches TRBD1 or TRBD2 (5 bases each). In germline, CDR1 is SGHAT, CDR2 FQNNGV. This CDR3 is 15 amino acids long. The germline V and J ends were trimmed by 4 bases and 0 bases, with 13 bases remaining between them. CDR3 coding DNA: TGTGCCAGCAGCTCGGTCGGGGCCAGCTCCTACGAGCAGTACTTC. Its protein is CASSSVGASSYEQYF.

The chain has TRBV7-2 and TRBJ2-3; TRBD2 is a possible D gene (7 bases). The CDR3 is 14 residues long. Germline CDR1 is SGHTA and CDR2 is FQGNSA. V lost 1 base and J lost 4, with 9 bases in between. CDR3 loop: CASSLGGGSDTQYF. DNA of the CDR3: TGTGCCAGCAGCTTAGGGGGGGGCTCAGATACGCAGTATTTT. Supplemented by reference TRBV7-2 and TRBJ2-3, the full variable domain reads GAGVSQSPSNKVTEKGKDVELRCDPISGHTALYWYRQSLGQGLEFLIYFQGNSAPDKSGLPSDRFSAERTGGSVSTLTIQRTQQEDSAVYLCASSLGGGSDTQYFGPGTRLTVL.